The 18 T cell receptor beta chains below were found in one sample sequenced in a study of identifying expanded T cells in peripheral blood. The table came from immunoSEQ multiplex PCR; TCRdb's copy has only in-frame clones and leaves some out. The data show under 150,000 clones, with around nine tenths seen just once and 7.5% to 9% held by the top ten. The sequencing input was blood. These receptors all come from a person aged 18-69 years in good health.

The V and J genes are TRBV10-3 and TRBJ2-1; 10 nucleotides line up with TRBD1. The CDR3 extends over 14 amino acids. V lost 10 bases and J lost 5; bases outside the gene matches: 8. Germline V gene lookup returns CDR1 ENHRY and CDR2 SYGVKD. The CDR3 is CATMGQGKNNEQFF. CDR3 nucleotides: TGTGCCACTATGGGACAGGGGAAAAACAATGAGCAGTTCTTC.

The sample holds many counts of this clone. V gene TRBV18 combines with J gene TRBJ1-2; D call uncertain. The germline CDR1 and CDR2 sequences are KGHSH and LQKENI. Trimming cost V 2 bases and J 8 bases, with 12 bases left between them. The CDR3 has 13 residues. CDR3 amino acids: CASSPGEGEGYTF. In DNA form, the CDR3 reads TGTGCCAGCTCACCAGGGGAGGGTGAAGGCTACACCTTC.

The chain links TRBV11-3 to TRBJ2-7; D is unresolved. Trimming shortened V by 2 bases and J by 7 bases, and 12 bases separated the two germline ends. Per germline, CDR1 SGHNT and CDR2 YENEEA. The CDR3 sequence is 13 residues long. Here the CDR3 DNA reads TGTGCCAGCAGCTTACTGACACCGCGGGAGCAGTACTTC. Translated: CASSLLTPREQYF.

In nucleotides, the CDR3 is TGTGCCAGCAGCGACGGGACCGATGAAAAACTGTTTTTT. Translation: CASSDGTDEKLFF. This sequence joins TRBV6-6 and TRBJ1-4; the D gene is possibly TRBD1 (5 bases). The length of the CDR3 is 13 residues. From germline, CDR1 is MNHNY and CDR2 SVGAGI (reference sequence). V lost 6 bases and J 6 bases, leaving 11 bases between the germline ends.

The chain is built from TRBV7-9 and TRBJ1-1, with a weak D call TRBD1 (5 bases). CDR3 length: 10 amino acids. V dropped 10 bases and J dropped 7 bases, with 10 bases sitting between them. In germline, CDR1 is SEHNR, CDR2 FQNEAQ (reference sequence). The CDR3 coding sequence is TGTGCCACCGGACACGGTGAAGCTTTCTTT. This codes for CATGHGEAFF.

J is TRBJ2-7 and V is TRBV29-1; D is possibly TRBD2 (6 bases). Per germline, CDR1 SQVTM and CDR2 ANQGSEA. The V and J ends lost 4 bases and 3 bases respectively, with 13 bases between them. CDR3 length: 13 amino acids. The CDR3 reads CSVGGRGNYEQYF. The DNA for the CDR3 is TGCAGCGTTGGAGGACGGGGGAACTACGAGCAGTACTTC.

This clone was recorded only once. The V call is TRBV19, the J call TRBJ2-2; 8 bases map to TRBD2. CDR1 LNHDA and CDR2 SQIVND come from the germline V gene (reference sequence). This CDR3 is built from 20 residues. After removal of 4 bases from V and 1 base from J, the junction contained 17 bases not matched to a gene. The CDR3 sequence is CASSNLDSYRSGRNTGELFF. CDR3 DNA sequence: TGTGCCAGTAGTAATTTGGACTCGTATCGGAGCGGGAGGAACACCGGGGAGCTGTTTTTT. Full variable domain (missing parts from reference TRBV19 and TRBJ2-2): DGGITQSPKYLFRKEGQNVTLSCEQNLNHDAMYWYRQDPGQGLRLIYYSQIVNDFQKGDIAEGYSVSREKKESFPLTVTSAQKNPTAFYLCASSNLDSYRSGRNTGELFFGEGSRLTVL.

This chain connects TRBV11-2 to TRBJ1-6; 9 bases agree with TRBD1. Looked up from germline, CDR1 is SGHAT and CDR2 is FQNNGV. CDR3 length: 16 residues. V lost 5 bases and J lost 6; bases outside the gene matches: 8. Written as DNA, the CDR3 is TGTGCCAGCAGCACGAGGACAGGGGACTTTAATTCACCCCTCCACTTT. As protein: CASSTRTGDFNSPLHF.

J is TRBJ1-4 and V is TRBV5-4; D call uncertain. With 0 bases removed from V and 8 bases from J, the gap between germline ends came to 11 bases. Germline V gene lookup returns CDR1 SGHNT and CDR2 YYREEE (reference sequence). The CDR3 consists of 14 residues. In nucleotides, the CDR3 is TGTGCCAGCAGCTTGGGTAGTGGGGAGGAAAAACTGTTTTTT. Translating it yields CASSLGSGEEKLFF.

The chain employs TRBV6-5 and TRBJ1-6; D unresolved. The V gene's germline CDR1 is MNHEY and CDR2 SVGAGI. The CDR3 length is 15 residues. The ends were cut back, 9 bases at V and 5 bases at J, with 17 bases in the middle. CDR3 in amino acids: CASERRAFDNSPLHF. CDR3 sequence (DNA): TGTGCCAGTGAGCGGAGGGCCTTTGATAATTCACCCCTCCACTTT.

This rearrangement joins TRBV2 to TRBJ1-1; no reliable D call. Trimming stripped 1 base from V and 7 bases from J, with 10 bases between. Germline V gene data show CDR1 as SNHLY and CDR2 as FYNNEI. This CDR3 spans 13 amino acids. CDR3 bases: TGTGCCAGCAGTGAAGAAAGTCAGGATGAAGCTTTCTTT. Residues: CASSEESQDEAFF.

CDR3 in amino acids: CASSPLVQGPNTGELFF. The CDR3 DNA reads as TGTGCCAGCTCACCGCTAGTACAGGGACCTAACACCGGGGAGCTGTTTTTT. The chain employs TRBV18 and TRBJ2-2; the D gene is possibly TRBD1 (6 bases). This CDR3 has 17 residues. V was shortened by 3 bases and J by 2 bases, with 16 bases between the two germline ends. Germline-derived CDR1 and CDR2 are KGHSH and LQKENI.

The chain is built from TRBV6-1 and TRBJ1-1; D is perhaps TRBD1 (6 bases). CDR1 is MNHNS and CDR2 is SASEGT in the germline V gene. The CDR3 is made up of 10 amino acids. Trimming shortened V by 8 bases and J by 5 bases, and 6 bases separated the two germline ends. CDR3 residues: CASQGTEAFF. The CDR3 nucleotides read TGTGCCAGCCAGGGGACTGAAGCTTTCTTT.

The chain carries TRBV6-5 and TRBJ1-2; 7 bases agree with TRBD1. This CDR3 has 12 residues. Looked up from germline, CDR1 is MNHEY and CDR2 is SVGAGI. V was clipped by 9 bases and J by 4 bases; unmatched bases: 5. CDR3 DNA sequence: TGTGCCAGTCGACAGGGTGTCTATGGCTACACCTTC. This encodes CASRQGVYGYTF.

The chain recombines TRBV28 with TRBJ1-1, with TRBD1 as a possible D gene (5 bases). This CDR3 region has 14 residues. With 2 bases removed from V and 0 bases from J, the gap between germline ends came to 7 bases. CDR1 is MDHEN and CDR2 is SYDVKM in the germline V gene. CDR3 amino acids: CASSLGTVNTEAFF. In nucleotides, the CDR3 is TGTGCCAGCAGTTTAGGGACGGTGAACACTGAAGCTTTCTTT. The variable domain in full, with the rest retrieved from reference TRBV28 and TRBJ1-1, is DVKVTQSSRYLVKRTGEKVFLECVQDMDHENMFWYRQDPGLGLRLIYFSYDVKMKEKGDIPEGYSVSREKKERFSLILESASTNQTSMYLCASSLGTVNTEAFFGQGTRLTVV.

The chain carries TRBV19 and TRBJ2-1, with 11 bases that match TRBD1. The CDR3 totals 16 residues. Germline V gene data show CDR1 as LNHDA and CDR2 as SQIVND (reference sequence). The ends lost 1 base at V and 5 bases at J; junction bases unmatched: 4. The CDR3 DNA follows: TGTGCCAGTAGTATAGCGGGGACAGGGGGAAACAATGAGCAGTTCTTC. Translated, it gives CASSIAGTGGNNEQFF.

V gene TRBV29-1 combines with J gene TRBJ2-5, with D perhaps TRBD1 (5 bases). This CDR3 spans 12 amino acids. V was shortened by 4 bases and J by 1 base, with 7 bases between the two germline ends. Germline CDR1 reads SQVTM; CDR2 reads ANQGSEA. The CDR3 region is CSVGGVQETQYF. CDR3 bases: TGCAGCGTTGGGGGCGTCCAAGAGACCCAGTACTTC.

This chain uses TRBV9 with TRBJ2-1; tentative D call: TRBD2 (5 bases). The CDR3 sequence is 15 residues long. The germline gives CDR1 SGDLS, CDR2 YYNGEE. Trimming left V 0 bases short and J 10 bases short, with 17 bases between. The CDR3 bases are TGTGCCAGCAGCGTAGAATTTCGGGAAGAACGGGAGCAGTTCTTC. Amino acids: CASSVEFREEREQFF.